This record concerns one TCR beta chain sequence. These data are taken from a study of OX40 agonist ivuxolimab in advanced cancers. Background on the study: Each patient was given ivuxolimab into a vein every 2 weeks, at 0.01 to 10 mg/kg. The study enrolled dose-escalation patients with hepatocellular carcinoma, melanoma, renal cell or head and neck cancer. Having had anti-PD-1, anti-PD-L1 or anti-CTLA-4 therapy before was allowed, and approximately 40% had some.

The data were produced by immunoSEQ multiplex PCR, yet TCRdb's version contains in-frame clones alone and is incomplete. The repertoire includes around 83,000 clones, about 90% of them detected once, and 1.5% to 2% sits in the top ten. The receptor comes from an adult with an advanced solid tumor such as melanoma, head and neck, liver or kidney cancer. The material sequenced was CD4+ or CD8+ T cells sorted from blood, taken in a trial of the OX40 agonist ivuxolimab.

The CDR3 sequence is CASSLVRDGLGTGELFF. The CDR3 region has the DNA TGCGCCAGCAGCTTGGTGAGGGACGGTCTAGGGACCGGGGAGCTGTTTTTT. This chain joins TRBV5-1 and TRBJ2-2, with D perhaps assigned TRBD1 or TRBD2 (5 bases each). The V and J ends lost 0 bases and 5 bases respectively, with 17 bases between them. The CDR3 totals 17 residues. Germline loops: CDR1 SGHRS, CDR2 YFSETQ.